The TCR beta chain under discussion was sequenced for a study of molecular identifiers for immune sequencing clone quantification. TCRdb re-derived calls from the PCR reads in MiXCR, one entry per CDR3 protein. There are 600,000 to 650,000 distinct CDR3 sequences in the sample; 15% to 20% occur only once, and around 0.86% lies in the top ten. Per germline, CDR1 LNHDA and CDR2 SQIVND (reference sequence). Trimming removed 1 base from V and 2 bases from J; junction bases left unmatched: 5. CDR3 length: 15 residues. This clonotype originated in a human donor in good health. Some libraries in this study had Jurkat cell RNA spiked in. The chain has TRBV19 and TRBJ2-7; 7 bases align to TRBD2. Sequenced material: naive CD8+ T cells from blood, with Jurkat cell RNA spiked in. The subset was: FACS-sorted CD8+CD4-CCR7+CD45RA+ naive T cells. CDR3 loop: CASSIGGGEAYEQYF. CDR3 bases: TGTGCCAGTAGTATAGGGGGGGGGGAAGCCTACGAGCAGTACTTC.